This T cell receptor (beta chain) was found in a study of T cell changes during pregnancy in multiple sclerosis. Germline V gene sequence: CDR1 MNHNY, CDR2 SVGAGI (reference sequence). Trimming pared 3 bases from V and 3 bases from J, leaving 12 bases between. CDR3 length equals 14 residues. Libraries were prepared by immunoSEQ multiplex PCR; TCRdb keeps only in-frame clonotypes and omits some of them. Counted here are around 44,000 clones, 94% occurring once; the ten biggest clones make up about 8%. The chain carries TRBV6-6 and TRBJ2-7; D is unclear. The TCR originated in a female donor with multiple sclerosis, enrolled in a pregnancy study. Here the sequenced sample was CD8+ T cells from peripheral blood mononuclear cells, taken in the third trimester of pregnancy. CDR3 nucleotide sequence: TGTGCCAGCAGTTATAGGCAGGTCGACTACGAGCAGTACTTC. It codes for CASSYRQVDYEQYF.